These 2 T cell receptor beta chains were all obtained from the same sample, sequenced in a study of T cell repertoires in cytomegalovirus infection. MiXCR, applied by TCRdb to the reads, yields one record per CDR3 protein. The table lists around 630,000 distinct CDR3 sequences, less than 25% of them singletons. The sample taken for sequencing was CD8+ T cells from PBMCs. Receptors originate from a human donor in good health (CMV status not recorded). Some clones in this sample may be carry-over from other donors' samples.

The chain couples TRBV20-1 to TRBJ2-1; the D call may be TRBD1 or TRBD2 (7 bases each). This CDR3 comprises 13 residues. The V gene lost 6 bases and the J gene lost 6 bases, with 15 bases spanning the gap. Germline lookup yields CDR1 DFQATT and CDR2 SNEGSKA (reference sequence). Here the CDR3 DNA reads TGCAGTGCCAGGGGGGGTTTGGGCAATGAGCAGTTCTTC. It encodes CSARGGLGNEQFF.

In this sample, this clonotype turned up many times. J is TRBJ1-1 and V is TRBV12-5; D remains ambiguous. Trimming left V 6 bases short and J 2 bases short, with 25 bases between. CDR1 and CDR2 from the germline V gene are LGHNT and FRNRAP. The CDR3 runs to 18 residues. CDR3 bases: TGTGCTAGTGGATATTTCCCCCGGGAAGGGTGGTTCAACACTGAAGCTTTCTTT. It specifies CASGYFPREGWFNTEAFF.